This T cell receptor (beta chain) was sequenced in a study of cytomegalovirus exposure and HLA in healthy donors. The study, taken as a whole, reports: Sequencing likely caused a cluster of highly shared sequence variants.

PCR primers comprised 60 Vbeta and 13 Jbeta primers. The assay was immunoSEQ multiplex PCR, and TCRdb's table has in-frame clones only and misses some. The sample records around 67,000 clones, over 75% being singletons. Notes on this clone: Its antigen is currently unknown.

Germline lookup yields CDR1 LNHDA and CDR2 SQIVND (reference sequence). The CDR3 spans 16 residues. V shed 7 bases and J shed 0 bases, with 16 bases lying between them. The receptor was derived from a woman aged 25 to 39 in good health and CMV-seropositive. Sample: PBMCs. The chain carries TRBV19 and TRBJ1-5; no clear D gene. The chain's CDR3 is CASTISGGLSNQPQHF. In DNA form, the CDR3 reads TGTGCCAGTACCATCTCGGGCGGACTTAGCAATCAGCCCCAGCATTTT.